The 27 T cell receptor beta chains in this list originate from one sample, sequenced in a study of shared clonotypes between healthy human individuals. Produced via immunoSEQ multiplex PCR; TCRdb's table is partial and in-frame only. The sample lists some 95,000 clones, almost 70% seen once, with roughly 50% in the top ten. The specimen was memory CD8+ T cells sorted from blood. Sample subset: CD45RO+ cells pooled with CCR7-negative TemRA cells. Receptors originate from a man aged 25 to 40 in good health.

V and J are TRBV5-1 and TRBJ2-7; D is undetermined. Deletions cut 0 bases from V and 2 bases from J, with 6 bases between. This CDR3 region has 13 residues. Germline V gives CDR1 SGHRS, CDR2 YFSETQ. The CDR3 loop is CASSLEATYEQYF. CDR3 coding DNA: TGCGCCAGCAGCTTGGAAGCTACCTACGAGCAGTACTTC.

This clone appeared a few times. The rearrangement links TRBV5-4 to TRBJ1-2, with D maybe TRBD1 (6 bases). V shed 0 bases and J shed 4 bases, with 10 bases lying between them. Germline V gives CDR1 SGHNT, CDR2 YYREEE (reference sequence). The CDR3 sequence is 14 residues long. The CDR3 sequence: CASSLGQEIYGYTF. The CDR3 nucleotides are TGTGCCAGCAGCTTGGGACAGGAGATCTATGGCTACACCTTC.

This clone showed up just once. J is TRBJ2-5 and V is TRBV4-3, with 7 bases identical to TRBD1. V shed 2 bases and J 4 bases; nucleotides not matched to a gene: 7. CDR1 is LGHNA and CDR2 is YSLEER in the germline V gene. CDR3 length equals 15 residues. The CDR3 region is CASSQLVTGIETQYF. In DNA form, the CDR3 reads TGCGCCAGCAGCCAACTCGTGACAGGGATAGAGACCCAGTACTTC.

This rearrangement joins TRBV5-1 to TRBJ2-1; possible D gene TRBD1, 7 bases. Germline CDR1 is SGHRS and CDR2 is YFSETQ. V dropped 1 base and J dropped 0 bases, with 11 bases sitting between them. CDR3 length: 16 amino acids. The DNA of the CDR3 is TGCGCCAGCAGCTTGTCAGGGGGGTTCTCCTACAATGAGCAGTTCTTC. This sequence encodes CASSLSGGFSYNEQFF.

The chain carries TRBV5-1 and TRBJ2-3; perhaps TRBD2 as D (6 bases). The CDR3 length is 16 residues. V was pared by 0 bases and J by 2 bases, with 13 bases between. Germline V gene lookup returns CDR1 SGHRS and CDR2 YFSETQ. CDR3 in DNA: TGCGCCAGCAGCTTGGGCCGGGAGTACTACACAGATACGCAGTATTTT. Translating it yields CASSLGREYYTDTQYF.

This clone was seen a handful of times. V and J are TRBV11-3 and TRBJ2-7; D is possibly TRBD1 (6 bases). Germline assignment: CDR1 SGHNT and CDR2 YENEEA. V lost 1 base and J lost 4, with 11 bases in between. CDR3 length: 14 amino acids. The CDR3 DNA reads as TGTGCCAGCAGCTTAGTTCCAGGGGATTACGAGCAGTACTTC. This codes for CASSLVPGDYEQYF. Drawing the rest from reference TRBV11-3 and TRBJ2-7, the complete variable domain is EAGVVQSPRYKIIEKKQPVAFWCNPISGHNTLYWYLQNLGQGPELLIRYENEEAVDDSQLPKDRFSAERLKGVDSTLKIQPAELGDSAVYLCASSLVPGDYEQYFGPGTRLTVT.

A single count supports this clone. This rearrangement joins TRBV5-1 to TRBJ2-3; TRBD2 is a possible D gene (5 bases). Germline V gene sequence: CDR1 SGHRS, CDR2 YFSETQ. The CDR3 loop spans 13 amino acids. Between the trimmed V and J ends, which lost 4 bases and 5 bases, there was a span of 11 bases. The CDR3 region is CASSQGREDTQYF. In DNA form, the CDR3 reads TGCGCCAGCAGCCAAGGACGGGAAGATACGCAGTATTTT. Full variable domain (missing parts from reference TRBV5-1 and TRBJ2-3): KAGVTQTPRYLIKTRGQQVTLSCSPISGHRSVSWYQQTPGQGLQFLFEYFSETQRNKGNFPGRFSGRQFSNSRSEMNVSTLELGDSALYLCASSQGREDTQYFGPGTRLTVL.

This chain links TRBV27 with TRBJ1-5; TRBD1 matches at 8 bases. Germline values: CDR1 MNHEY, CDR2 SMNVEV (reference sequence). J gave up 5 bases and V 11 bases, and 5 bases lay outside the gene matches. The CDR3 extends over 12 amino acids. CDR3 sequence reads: CAQDREDQPQHF. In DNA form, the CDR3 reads TGTGCCCAGGACAGGGAGGATCAGCCCCAGCATTTT.

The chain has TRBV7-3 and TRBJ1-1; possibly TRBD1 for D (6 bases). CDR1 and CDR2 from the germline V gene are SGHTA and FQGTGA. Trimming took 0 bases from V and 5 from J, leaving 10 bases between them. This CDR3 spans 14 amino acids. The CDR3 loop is CASSLTPGETEAFF. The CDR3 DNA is TGTGCCAGCAGCTTAACCCCAGGGGAGACTGAAGCTTTCTTT.

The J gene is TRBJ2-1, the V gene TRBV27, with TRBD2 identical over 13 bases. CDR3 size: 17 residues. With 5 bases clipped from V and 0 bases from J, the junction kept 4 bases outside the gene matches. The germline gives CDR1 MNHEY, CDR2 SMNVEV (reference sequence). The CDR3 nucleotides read TGTGCCAGCAGTCCCCGGACTAGCGGGAGCTCCTACAATGAGCAGTTCTTC. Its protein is CASSPRTSGSSYNEQFF.

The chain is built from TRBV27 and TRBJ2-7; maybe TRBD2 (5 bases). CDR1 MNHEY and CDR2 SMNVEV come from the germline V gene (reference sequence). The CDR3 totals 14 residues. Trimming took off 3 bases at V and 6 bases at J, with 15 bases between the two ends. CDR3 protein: CASSFQRRATEQYF. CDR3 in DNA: TGTGCCAGCAGTTTCCAGCGGAGAGCCACCGAGCAGTACTTC.

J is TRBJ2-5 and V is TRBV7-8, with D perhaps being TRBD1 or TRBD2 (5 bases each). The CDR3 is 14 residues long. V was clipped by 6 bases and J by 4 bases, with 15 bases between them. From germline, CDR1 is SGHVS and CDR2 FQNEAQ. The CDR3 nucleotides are TGTGCCAGCAGGCGGCGTGGGACCGGAGAGACCCAGTACTTC. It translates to CASRRRGTGETQYF.

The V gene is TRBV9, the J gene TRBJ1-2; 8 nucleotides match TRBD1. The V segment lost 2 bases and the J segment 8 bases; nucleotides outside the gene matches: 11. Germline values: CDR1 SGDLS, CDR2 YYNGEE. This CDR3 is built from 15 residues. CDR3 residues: CASSVRGDRGGGYTF. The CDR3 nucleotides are TGTGCCAGCAGCGTCAGGGGAGACAGGGGAGGCGGCTACACCTTC.

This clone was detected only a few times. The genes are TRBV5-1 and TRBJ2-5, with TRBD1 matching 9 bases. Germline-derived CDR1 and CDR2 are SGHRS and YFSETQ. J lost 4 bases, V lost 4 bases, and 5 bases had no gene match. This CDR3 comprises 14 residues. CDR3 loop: CASSPDRGTETQYF. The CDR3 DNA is TGCGCCAGCAGCCCCGACAGGGGGACAGAGACCCAGTACTTC.

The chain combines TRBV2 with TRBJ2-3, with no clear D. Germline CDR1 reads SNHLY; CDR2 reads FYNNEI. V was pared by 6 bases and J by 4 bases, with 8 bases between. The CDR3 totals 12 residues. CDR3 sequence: CASSWIADTQYF. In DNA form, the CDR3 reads TGTGCCAGCAGCTGGATCGCAGATACGCAGTATTTT.

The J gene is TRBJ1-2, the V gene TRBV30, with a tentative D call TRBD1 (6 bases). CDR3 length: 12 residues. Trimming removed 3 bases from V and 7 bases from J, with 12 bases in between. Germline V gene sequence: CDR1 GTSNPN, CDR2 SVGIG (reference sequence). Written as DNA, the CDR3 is TGTGCCTGGAGGGCCACAGGGATTGGCTACACCTTC. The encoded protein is CAWRATGIGYTF.

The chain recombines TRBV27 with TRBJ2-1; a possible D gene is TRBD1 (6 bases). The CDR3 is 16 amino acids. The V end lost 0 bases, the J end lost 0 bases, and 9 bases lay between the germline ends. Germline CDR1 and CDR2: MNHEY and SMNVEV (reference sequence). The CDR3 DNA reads TGTGCCAGCAGTTTATCTGGGGGCCGCTCCTACAATGAGCAGTTCTTC. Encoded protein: CASSLSGGRSYNEQFF.

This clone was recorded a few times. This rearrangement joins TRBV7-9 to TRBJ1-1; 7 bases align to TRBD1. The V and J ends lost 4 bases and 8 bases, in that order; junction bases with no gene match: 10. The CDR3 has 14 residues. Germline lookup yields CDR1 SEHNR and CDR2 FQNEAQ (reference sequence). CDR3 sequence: CASSSQTGVSEAFF. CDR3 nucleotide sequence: TGTGCCAGCAGCTCACAAACAGGGGTCTCCGAAGCTTTCTTT. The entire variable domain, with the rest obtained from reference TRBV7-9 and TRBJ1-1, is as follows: DTGVSQNPRHKITKRGQNVTFRCDPISEHNRLYWYRQTLGQGPEFLTYFQNEAQLEKSRLLSDRFSAERPKGSFSTLEIQRTEQGDSAMYLCASSSQTGVSEAFFGQGTRLTVV.

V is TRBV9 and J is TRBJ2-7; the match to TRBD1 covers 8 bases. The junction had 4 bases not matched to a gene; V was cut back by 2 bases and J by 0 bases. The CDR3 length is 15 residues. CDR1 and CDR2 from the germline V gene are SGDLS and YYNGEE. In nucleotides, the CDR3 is TGTGCCAGCAGCGTGGGGACAGGCCGCTCCTACGAGCAGTACTTC. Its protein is CASSVGTGRSYEQYF.

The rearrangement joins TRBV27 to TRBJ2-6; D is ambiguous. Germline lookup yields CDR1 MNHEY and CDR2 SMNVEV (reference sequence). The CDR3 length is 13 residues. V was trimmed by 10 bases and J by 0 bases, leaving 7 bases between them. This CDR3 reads CATSISGANVLTF. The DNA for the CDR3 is TGTGCCACCTCGATCTCTGGGGCCAACGTCCTGACTTTC.

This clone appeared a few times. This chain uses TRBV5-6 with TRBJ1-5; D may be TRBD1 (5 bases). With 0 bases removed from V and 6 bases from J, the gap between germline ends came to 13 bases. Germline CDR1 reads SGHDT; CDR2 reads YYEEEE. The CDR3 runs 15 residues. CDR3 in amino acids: CASSLVSQGGQPQHF. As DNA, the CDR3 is TGTGCCAGCAGCTTGGTGTCCCAGGGAGGTCAGCCCCAGCATTTT.

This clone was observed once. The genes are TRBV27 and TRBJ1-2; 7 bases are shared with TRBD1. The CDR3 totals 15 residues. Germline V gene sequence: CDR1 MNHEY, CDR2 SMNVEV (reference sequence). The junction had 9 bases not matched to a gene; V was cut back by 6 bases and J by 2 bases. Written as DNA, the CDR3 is TGTGCCAGCAGCCATAAAGAGACAGGGAACTATGGCTACACCTTC. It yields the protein CASSHKETGNYGYTF.

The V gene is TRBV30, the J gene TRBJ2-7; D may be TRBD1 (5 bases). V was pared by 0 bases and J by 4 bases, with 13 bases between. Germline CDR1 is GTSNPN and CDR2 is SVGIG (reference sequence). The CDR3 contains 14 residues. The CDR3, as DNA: TGTGCCTGGAGTGTAGGTGCAGGGCGGTACGAGCAGTACTTC. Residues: CAWSVGAGRYEQYF.

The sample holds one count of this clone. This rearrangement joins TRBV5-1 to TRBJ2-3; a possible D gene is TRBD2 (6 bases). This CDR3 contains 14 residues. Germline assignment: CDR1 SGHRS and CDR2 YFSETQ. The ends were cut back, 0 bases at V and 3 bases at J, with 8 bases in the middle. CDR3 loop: CASSLEEGTDTQYF. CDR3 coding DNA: TGCGCCAGCAGCTTGGAGGAGGGGACAGATACGCAGTATTTT.

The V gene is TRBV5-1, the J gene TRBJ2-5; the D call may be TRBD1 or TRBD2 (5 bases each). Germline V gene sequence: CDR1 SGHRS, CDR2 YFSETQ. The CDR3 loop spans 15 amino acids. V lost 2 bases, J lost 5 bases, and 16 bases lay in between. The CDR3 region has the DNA TGCGCCAGCAGCTTTTATGGGGGAACCGAGGAGACCCAGTACTTC. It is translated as CASSFYGGTEETQYF. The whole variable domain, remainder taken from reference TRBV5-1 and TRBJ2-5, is KAGVTQTPRYLIKTRGQQVTLSCSPISGHRSVSWYQQTPGQGLQFLFEYFSETQRNKGNFPGRFSGRQFSNSRSEMNVSTLELGDSALYLCASSFYGGTEETQYFGPGTRLLVL.

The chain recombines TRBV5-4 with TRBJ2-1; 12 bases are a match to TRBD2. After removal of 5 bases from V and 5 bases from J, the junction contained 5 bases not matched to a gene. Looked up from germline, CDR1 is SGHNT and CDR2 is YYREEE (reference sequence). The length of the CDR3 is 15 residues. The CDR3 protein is CASRLLAGGHNEQFF. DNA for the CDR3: TGTGCCAGCAGGCTACTAGCGGGAGGACACAATGAGCAGTTCTTC.

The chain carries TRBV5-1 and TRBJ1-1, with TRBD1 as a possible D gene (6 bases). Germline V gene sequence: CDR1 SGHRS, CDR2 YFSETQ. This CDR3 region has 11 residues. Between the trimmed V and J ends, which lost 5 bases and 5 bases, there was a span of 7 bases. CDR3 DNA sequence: TGCGCCAGCAGAAGGGGGACTGAAGCTTTCTTT. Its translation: CASRRGTEAFF. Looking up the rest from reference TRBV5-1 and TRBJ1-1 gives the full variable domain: KAGVTQTPRYLIKTRGQQVTLSCSPISGHRSVSWYQQTPGQGLQFLFEYFSETQRNKGNFPGRFSGRQFSNSRSEMNVSTLELGDSALYLCASRRGTEAFFGQGTRLTVV.